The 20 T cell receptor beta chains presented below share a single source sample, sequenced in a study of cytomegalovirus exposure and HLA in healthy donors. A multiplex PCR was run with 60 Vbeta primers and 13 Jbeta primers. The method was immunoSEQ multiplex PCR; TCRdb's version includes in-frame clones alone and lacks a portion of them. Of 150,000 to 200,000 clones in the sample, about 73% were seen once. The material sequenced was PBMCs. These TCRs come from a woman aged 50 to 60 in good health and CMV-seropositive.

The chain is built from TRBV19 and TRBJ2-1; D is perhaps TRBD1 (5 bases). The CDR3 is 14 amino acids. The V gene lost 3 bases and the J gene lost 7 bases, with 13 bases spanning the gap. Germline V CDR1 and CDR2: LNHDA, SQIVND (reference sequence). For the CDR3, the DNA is TGTGCCAGTAGTATCACAGGAACTGGAAATGAGCAGTTCTTC. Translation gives CASSITGTGNEQFF.

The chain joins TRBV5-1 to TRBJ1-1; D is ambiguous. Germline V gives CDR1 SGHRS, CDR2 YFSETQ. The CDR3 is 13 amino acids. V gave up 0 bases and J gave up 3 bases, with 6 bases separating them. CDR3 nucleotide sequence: TGCGCCAGCAGCTTGGCCCACTACACTGAAGCTTTCTTT. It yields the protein CASSLAHYTEAFF.

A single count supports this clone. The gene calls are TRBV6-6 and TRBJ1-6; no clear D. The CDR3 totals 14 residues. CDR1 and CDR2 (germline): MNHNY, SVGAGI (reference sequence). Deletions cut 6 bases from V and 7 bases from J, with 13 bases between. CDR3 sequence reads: CASSRLSSNSPLHF. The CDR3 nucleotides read TGTGCCAGCAGCAGACTGAGTAGCAATTCACCCCTCCACTTT.

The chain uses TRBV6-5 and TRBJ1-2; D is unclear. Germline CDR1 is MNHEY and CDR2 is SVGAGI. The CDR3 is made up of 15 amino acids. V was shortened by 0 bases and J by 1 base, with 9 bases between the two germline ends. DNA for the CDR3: TGTGCCAGCAGTTACTCTCCTAATTATAACTATGGCTACACCTTC. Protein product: CASSYSPNYNYGYTF.

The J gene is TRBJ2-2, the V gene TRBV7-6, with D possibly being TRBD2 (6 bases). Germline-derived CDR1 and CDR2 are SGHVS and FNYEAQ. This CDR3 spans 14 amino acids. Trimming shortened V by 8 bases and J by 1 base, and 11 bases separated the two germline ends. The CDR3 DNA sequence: TGTGCCAGCCGGGGCGGGGAGAACACCGGGGAGCTGTTTTTT. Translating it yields CASRGGENTGELFF.

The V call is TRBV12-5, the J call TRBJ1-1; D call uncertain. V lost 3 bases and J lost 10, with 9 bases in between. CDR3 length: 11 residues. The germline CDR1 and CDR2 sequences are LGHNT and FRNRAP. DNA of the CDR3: TGTGCTAGTGGTTTTGGGGAGTTAGCTTTCTTT. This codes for CASGFGELAFF.

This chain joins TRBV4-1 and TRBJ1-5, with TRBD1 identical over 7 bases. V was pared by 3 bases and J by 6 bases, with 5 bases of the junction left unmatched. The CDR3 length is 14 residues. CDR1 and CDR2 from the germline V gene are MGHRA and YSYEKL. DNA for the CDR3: TGCGCCAGCAGCCAGACAGGGATAGGTCAGCCCCAGCATTTT. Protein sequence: CASSQTGIGQPQHF.

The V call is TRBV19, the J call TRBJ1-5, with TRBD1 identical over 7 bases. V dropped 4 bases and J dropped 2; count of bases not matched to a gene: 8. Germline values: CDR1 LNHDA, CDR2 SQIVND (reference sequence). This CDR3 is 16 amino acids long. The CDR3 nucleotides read TGTGCCAGTAGTACTCGAAGCAGGGGGGGCAATCAGCCCCAGCATTTT. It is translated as CASSTRSRGGNQPQHF.

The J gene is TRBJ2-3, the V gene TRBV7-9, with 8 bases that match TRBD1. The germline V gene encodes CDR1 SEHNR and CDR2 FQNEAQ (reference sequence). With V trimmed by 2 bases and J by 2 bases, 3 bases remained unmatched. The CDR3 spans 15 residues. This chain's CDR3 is CASSLSGGLTDTQYF. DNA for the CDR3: TGTGCCAGCAGCTTATCAGGGGGCCTCACAGATACGCAGTATTTT.

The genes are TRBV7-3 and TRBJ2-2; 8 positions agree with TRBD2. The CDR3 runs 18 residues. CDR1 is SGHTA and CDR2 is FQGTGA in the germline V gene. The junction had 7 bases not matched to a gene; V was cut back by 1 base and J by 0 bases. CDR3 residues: CASSLIPMGLANTGELFF. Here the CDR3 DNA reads TGTGCCAGCAGCTTAATCCCAATGGGACTAGCGAACACCGGGGAGCTGTTTTTT.

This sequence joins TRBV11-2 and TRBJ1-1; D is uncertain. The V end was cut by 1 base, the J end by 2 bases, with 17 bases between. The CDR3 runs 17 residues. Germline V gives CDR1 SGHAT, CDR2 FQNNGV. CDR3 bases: TGTGCCAGCAGCTTAGCCCGCCCAGTCGGGAGAAACACTGAAGCTTTCTTT. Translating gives CASSLARPVGRNTEAFF. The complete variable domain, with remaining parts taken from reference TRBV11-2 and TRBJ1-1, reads EAGVAQSPRYKIIEKRQSVAFWCNPISGHATLYWYQQILGQGPKLLIQFQNNGVVDDSQLPKDRFSAERLKGVDSTLKIQPAKLEDSAVYLCASSLARPVGRNTEAFFGQGTRLTVV.

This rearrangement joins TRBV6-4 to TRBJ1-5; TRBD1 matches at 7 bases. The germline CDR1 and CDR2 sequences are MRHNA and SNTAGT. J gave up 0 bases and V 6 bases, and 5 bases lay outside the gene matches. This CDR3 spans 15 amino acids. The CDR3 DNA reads TGTGCCAGCAGCCCGACAGGGTATAGCAATCAGCCCCAGCATTTT. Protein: CASSPTGYSNQPQHF.

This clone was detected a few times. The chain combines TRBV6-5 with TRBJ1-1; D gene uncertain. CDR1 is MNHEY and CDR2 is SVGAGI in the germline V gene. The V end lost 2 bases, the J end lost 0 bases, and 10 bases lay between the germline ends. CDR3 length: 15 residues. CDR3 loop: CASSYSPQLNTEAFF. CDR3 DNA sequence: TGTGCCAGCAGTTACAGTCCCCAGTTGAACACTGAAGCTTTCTTT.

CDR3 coding DNA: TGCGCCAGCAGCCCACCGGGACAGAGCTATACCTACGAGCAGTACTTC. Translated: CASSPPGQSYTYEQYF. The gene calls are TRBV5-1 and TRBJ2-7; the match to TRBD1 covers 7 bases. V trimming: 4 bases; J trimming: 2 bases; junction bases outside the gene matches: 12. This CDR3 is 16 amino acids long. Germline V gene data show CDR1 as SGHRS and CDR2 as YFSETQ. The full variable domain, completed using reference TRBV5-1 and TRBJ2-7, is KAGVTQTPRYLIKTRGQQVTLSCSPISGHRSVSWYQQTPGQGLQFLFEYFSETQRNKGNFPGRFSGRQFSNSRSEMNVSTLELGDSALYLCASSPPGQSYTYEQYFGPGTRLTVT.

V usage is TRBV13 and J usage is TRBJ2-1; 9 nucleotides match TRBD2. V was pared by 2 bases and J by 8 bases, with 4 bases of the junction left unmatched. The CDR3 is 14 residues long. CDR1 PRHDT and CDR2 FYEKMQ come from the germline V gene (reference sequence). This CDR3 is CASSLRGGAHEQFF. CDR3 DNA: TGTGCCAGCAGCTTACGCGGGGGGGCCCATGAGCAGTTCTTC. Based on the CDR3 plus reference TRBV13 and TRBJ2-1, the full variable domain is AAGVIQSPRHLIKEKRETATLKCYPIPRHDTVYWYQQGPGQDPQFLISFYEKMQSDKGSIPDRFSAQQFSDYHSELNMSSLELGDSALYFCASSLRGGAHEQFFGPGTRLTVL.

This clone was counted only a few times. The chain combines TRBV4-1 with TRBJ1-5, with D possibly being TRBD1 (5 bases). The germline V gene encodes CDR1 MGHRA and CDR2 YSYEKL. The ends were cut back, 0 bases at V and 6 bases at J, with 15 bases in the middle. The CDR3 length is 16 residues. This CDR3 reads CASSQDAIRGGQPQHF. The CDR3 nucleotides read TGCGCCAGCAGCCAAGACGCCATACGGGGGGGTCAGCCCCAGCATTTT.

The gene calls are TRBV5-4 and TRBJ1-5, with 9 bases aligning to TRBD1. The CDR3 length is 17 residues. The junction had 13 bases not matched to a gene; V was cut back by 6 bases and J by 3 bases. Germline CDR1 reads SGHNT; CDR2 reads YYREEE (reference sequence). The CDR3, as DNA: TGTGCCAGCACCCTGCCTCCGGACAGGGGAGACAATCAGCCCCAGCATTTT. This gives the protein CASTLPPDRGDNQPQHF.

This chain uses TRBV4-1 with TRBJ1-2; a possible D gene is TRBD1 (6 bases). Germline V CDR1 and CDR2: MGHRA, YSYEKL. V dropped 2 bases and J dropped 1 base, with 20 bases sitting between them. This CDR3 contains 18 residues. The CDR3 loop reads CASSQTPRGSRVNYGYTF. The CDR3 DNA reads TGCGCCAGCAGCCAAACTCCCAGGGGATCCCGAGTTAACTATGGCTACACCTTC.

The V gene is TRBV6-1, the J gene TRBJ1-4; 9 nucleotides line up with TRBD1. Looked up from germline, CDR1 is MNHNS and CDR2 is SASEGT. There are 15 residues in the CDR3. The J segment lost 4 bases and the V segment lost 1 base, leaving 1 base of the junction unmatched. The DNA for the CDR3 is TGTGCCAGCAGTGAAGTGACAGGGGGTAATGAAAAACTGTTTTTT. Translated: CASSEVTGGNEKLFF.

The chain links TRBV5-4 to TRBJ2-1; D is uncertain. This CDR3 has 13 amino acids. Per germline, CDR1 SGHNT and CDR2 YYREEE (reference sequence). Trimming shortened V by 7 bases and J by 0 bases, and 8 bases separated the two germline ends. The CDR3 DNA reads TGTGCCAGCCGTACCAGCTCCTACAATGAGCAGTTCTTC. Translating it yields CASRTSSYNEQFF. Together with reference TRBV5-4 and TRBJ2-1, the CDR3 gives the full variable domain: ETGVTQSPTHLIKTRGQQVTLRCSSQSGHNTVSWYQQALGQGPQFIFQYYREEENGRGNFPPRFSGLQFPNYSSELNVNALELDDSALYLCASRTSSYNEQFFGPGTRLTVL.